Listed below are T cell receptor beta chains from one sample, sequenced in a study of T cells in Graves' hyperthyroidism and ophthalmopathy. MiXCR, run by TCRdb on the multiplex PCR reads, gives a single entry per CDR3 protein. The data contain more than 250,000 distinct CDR3 sequences, 15% of them singletons. The sample taken for sequencing was blood. The receptors shown here come from a woman in her 50s with Graves' hyperthyroidism that later progressed to Graves' ophthalmopathy. Both conserved end residues are part of each CDR3. The D gene is left open where the match is weak. Clone size appears in some rows only: once, few, many, or a class for an expanded clone.

>TRBV10-3|13|TRBJ1-2|TRBD1|many
CALSGRQGNGYTF
TGTGCCCTATCGGGGAGACAGGGAAATGGCTACACCTTC
>TRBV20-1|14|TRBJ2-1|.|.
CSARDWRGPNEQFF
TGCAGTGCTAGAGATTGGCGGGGGCCCAATGAGCAGTTCTTC
>TRBV28|14|TRBJ1-4|.|.
CASSWGGRHEKLFF
TGTGCCAGCAGTTGGGGGGGGCGGCACGAAAAACTGTTTTTT
>TRBV11-2|13|TRBJ1-1|.|many
CASSLEGETEAFF
TGTGCCAGCAGCTTAGAGGGGGAGACTGAAGCTTTCTTT
>TRBV2|13|TRBJ2-1|TRBD1|many
CASKAGGKNEQFF
TGTGCCAGCAAGGCAGGGGGCAAGAATGAGCAGTTCTTC
>TRBV10-3|17|TRBJ2-6|TRBD1|many
CAISAGTGARVANVLTF
TGTGCCATCAGTGCTGGGACAGGGGCTCGGGTGGCCAACGTCCTGACTTTC
>TRBV6-1|14|TRBJ1-1|TRBD1|.
CAIRRQGLNTEAFF
TGTGCCATCCGACGACAGGGACTAAACACTGAAGCTTTCTTT
>TRBV28|14|TRBJ1-4|.|.
CASGGRWGREKLFF
TGTGCCAGCGGGGGGAGATGGGGGCGTGAAAAACTGTTTTTT
>TRBV7-3|12|TRBJ1-6|.|many
CASSGGGSPLHF
TGTGCCAGCAGCGGGGGGGGATCACCCCTCCACTTT
>TRBV10-3|13|TRBJ1-6|.|many
CAISRGGNSPLHF
TGTGCCATCAGTCGGGGGGGCAATTCACCCCTCCACTTT
>TRBV20-1|13|TRBJ2-5|.|many
CSAIYGLQETQYF
TGCAGTGCTATATACGGGCTCCAAGAGACCCAGTACTTC
>TRBV29-1|15|TRBJ1-4|TRBD1|many
CSVEQPGQSNEKLFF
TGCAGCGTTGAACAGCCGGGACAGTCTAATGAAAAACTGTTTTTT
>TRBV12-5|14|TRBJ1-1|TRBD1|many
CASGPGQGRTEAFF
TGTGCTAGTGGTCCCGGACAGGGGAGAACTGAAGCTTTCTTT
>TRBV3-1|15|TRBJ2-7|.|.
CASSQGAGPSYEQYF
TGTGCCAGCAGCCAAGGGGCAGGGCCGTCCTACGAGCAGTACTTC
>TRBV24-1|13|TRBJ1-4|TRBD1|many
CATSATGEEKLFF
TGTGCCACCAGTGCCACAGGGGAAGAAAAACTGTTTTTT
>TRBV2|14|TRBJ2-2|TRBD1|many
CASYRGVNTGELFF
TGTGCCAGCTACAGGGGAGTGAACACCGGGGAGCTGTTTTTT
>TRBV11-2|17|TRBJ2-1|.|many
CASRLYRDPSSYNEQFF
TGTGCCAGCAGACTCTACCGGGACCCGAGCTCCTACAATGAGCAGTTCTTC
>TRBV5-4|14|TRBJ2-1|.|.
CASSIQGGRNEQFF
TGTGCCAGCAGTATACAGGGGGGGAGGAATGAGCAGTTCTTC
>TRBV30|14|TRBJ1-1|.|many
CAWSRQGKNTEAFF
TGTGCCTGGAGCAGGCAGGGGAAGAACACTGAAGCTTTCTTT
>TRBV14|14|TRBJ1-4|TRBD1|.
CASSLNRGGEKLFF
TGTGCCAGCAGCCTCAACAGGGGCGGTGAAAAACTGTTTTTT
>TRBV12-3/TRBV12-4|14|TRBJ2-4|TRBD2|many
CASRLGSSGSFQYF
TGTGCCAGCAGGCTGGGTTCTAGCGGGAGCTTTCAGTACTTC
>TRBV27|13|TRBJ1-5|TRBD1|.
CASSDRGNQPQHF
TGTGCCAGCTCAGACAGGGGCAATCAGCCCCAGCATTTT
>TRBV11-2|13|TRBJ2-1|.|many
CASSLQTYNEQFF
TGTGCCAGCAGCTTACAAACCTACAATGAGCAGTTCTTC
>TRBV4-1|15|TRBJ2-1|.|.
CASSQKKGTYNEQFF
TGCGCCAGCAGCCAAAAAAAAGGGACTTACAATGAGCAGTTCTTC
>TRBV7-3|16|TRBJ2-5|.|many
CASSLTGLLYQETQYF
TGTGCCAGCAGCTTAACGGGACTCCTGTACCAAGAGACCCAGTACTTC
>TRBV10-1|15|TRBJ2-3|TRBD2|many
CASSEPSGGTDTQYF
TGCGCCAGCAGTGAGCCTAGCGGGGGCACAGATACGCAGTATTTT
>TRBV6-1|10|TRBJ1-2|.|few
CASLHSQHTF
TGTGCCAGCCTCCACTCCCAGCACACCTTC
>TRBV20-1|13|TRBJ2-7|TRBD2|many
CSASRTSAYEQYF
TGCAGTGCTAGTAGGACTAGCGCCTACGAGCAGTACTTC
>TRBV5-6|14|TRBJ1-4|.|many
CASSLGRGEEKLFF
TGTGCCAGCAGCCTGGGGCGGGGCGAAGAAAAACTGTTTTTT
>TRBV20-1|15|TRBJ2-1|TRBD2|.
CSARMTSGRGSEQFF
TGCAGTGCTCGCATGACTAGCGGGAGGGGGAGTGAGCAGTTCTTC
>TRBV6-6|14|TRBJ2-1|.|few
CASSYQGAGNEQFF
TGTGCCAGCAGTTACCAGGGAGCGGGCAATGAGCAGTTCTTC
>TRBV9|13|TRBJ1-1|.|.
CASSVPPNTEAFF
TGTGCCAGCAGCGTACCACCGAACACTGAAGCTTTCTTT
>TRBV20-1|14|TRBJ2-3|TRBD2|many
CSASPAGAVDTQYF
TGCAGTGCCTCGCCAGCGGGAGCTGTAGATACGCAGTATTTT
>TRBV7-2|12|TRBJ1-2|.|many
CASSYSRNGYTF
TGTGCCAGCAGCTACTCTAGGAATGGCTACACCTTC
>TRBV3-1|13|TRBJ1-2|TRBD1|many
CASSRGQEKGYTF
TGTGCCAGCAGTAGGGGACAGGAAAAGGGCTACACCTTC
>TRBV10-3|14|TRBJ1-1|TRBD1|many
CAISTDRGSTEAFF
TGTGCCATCAGTACCGACAGGGGCAGCACTGAAGCTTTCTTT
>TRBV6-6|16|TRBJ1-1|.|few
CASSYNPDTSNTEAFF
TGTGCCAGCAGTTACAACCCTGACACCTCGAACACTGAAGCTTTCTTT